The clone carrying this T cell receptor (beta chain) was seen more than once but under ten times. The antigen remains unidentified. Some clones are missing from TCRdb's copy, which holds only in-frame ones; the method was immunoSEQ multiplex PCR. This sample has 150,000 to 200,000 clones; roughly 80% occur once, and the top ten carry roughly 10%. V dropped 0 bases and J dropped 0 bases, with 6 bases sitting between them. This CDR3 contains 14 residues. From germline, CDR1 is SGHRS and CDR2 YFSETQ. The data stem from a study of cytomegalovirus exposure and HLA in healthy donors. General observations from the study: Despite most TCR sequences being rare, some public TCRs occurred in many donors.

These donors were members of the roughly 130-subject validation cohort, a group separate from the approximately 670-subject first cohort. Sequencing was performed on PBMCs. This clonotype originated in a man in his thirties or forties in good health and CMV-seropositive. The rearrangement uses TRBV5-1 and TRBJ1-2; D gene uncertain. Written as DNA, the CDR3 is TGCGCCAGCAGCTTGGTCCTCTCTAACTATGGCTACACCTTC. It is translated as CASSLVLSNYGYTF.